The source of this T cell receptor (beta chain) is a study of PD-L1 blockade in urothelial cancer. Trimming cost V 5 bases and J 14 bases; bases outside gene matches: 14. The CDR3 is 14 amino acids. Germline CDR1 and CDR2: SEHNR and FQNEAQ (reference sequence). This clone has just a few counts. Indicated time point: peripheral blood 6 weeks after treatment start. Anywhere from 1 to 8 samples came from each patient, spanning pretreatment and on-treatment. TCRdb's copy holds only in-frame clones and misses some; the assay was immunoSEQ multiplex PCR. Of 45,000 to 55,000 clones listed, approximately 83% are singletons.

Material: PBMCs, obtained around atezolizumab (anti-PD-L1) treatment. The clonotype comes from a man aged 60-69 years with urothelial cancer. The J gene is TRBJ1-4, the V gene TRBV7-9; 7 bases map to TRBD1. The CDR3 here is CASSLPGQLQRLFF. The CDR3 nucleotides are TGTGCCAGCAGCCTTCCGGGACAGTTACAGAGGCTGTTTTTT. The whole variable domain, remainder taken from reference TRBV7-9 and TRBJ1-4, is DTGVSQNPRHKITKRGQNVTFRCDPISEHNRLYWYRQTLGQGPEFLTYFQNEAQLEKSRLLSDRFSAERPKGSFSTLEIQRTEQGDSAMYLCASSLPGQLQRLFFGSGTQLSVL.